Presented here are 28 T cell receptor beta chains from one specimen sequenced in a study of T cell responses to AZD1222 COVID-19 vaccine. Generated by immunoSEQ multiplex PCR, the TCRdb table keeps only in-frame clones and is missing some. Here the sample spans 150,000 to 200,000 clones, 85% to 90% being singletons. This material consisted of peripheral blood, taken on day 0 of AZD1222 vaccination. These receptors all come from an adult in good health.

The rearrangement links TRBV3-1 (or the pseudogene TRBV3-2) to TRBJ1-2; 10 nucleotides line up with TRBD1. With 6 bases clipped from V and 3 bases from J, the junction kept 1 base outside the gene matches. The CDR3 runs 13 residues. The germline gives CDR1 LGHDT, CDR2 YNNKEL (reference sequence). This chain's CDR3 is CASRGTGDYGYTF. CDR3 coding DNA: TGTGCCAGCAGAGGGACAGGGGACTATGGCTACACCTTC.

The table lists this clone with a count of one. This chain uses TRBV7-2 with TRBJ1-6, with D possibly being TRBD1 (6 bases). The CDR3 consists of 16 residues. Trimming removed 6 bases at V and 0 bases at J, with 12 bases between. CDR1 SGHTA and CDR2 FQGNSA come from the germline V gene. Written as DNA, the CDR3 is TGTGCCAGCAGTCAGCAGGGGAGCTCCTATAATTCACCCCTCCACTTT. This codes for CASSQQGSSYNSPLHF.

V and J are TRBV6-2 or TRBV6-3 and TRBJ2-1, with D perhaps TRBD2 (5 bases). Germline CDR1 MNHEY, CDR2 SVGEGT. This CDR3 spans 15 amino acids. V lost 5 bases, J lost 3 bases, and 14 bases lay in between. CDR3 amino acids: CASSHQDLSYNEQFF. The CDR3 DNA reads TGTGCCAGCAGTCATCAGGACTTGAGCTACAATGAGCAGTTCTTC.

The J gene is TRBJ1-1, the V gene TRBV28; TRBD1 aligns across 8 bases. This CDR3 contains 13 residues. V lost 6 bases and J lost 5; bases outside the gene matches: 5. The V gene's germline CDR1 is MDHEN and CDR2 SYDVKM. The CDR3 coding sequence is TGTGCCAGCAGGCGGACAGGGAGGACTGAAGCTTTCTTT. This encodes CASRRTGRTEAFF.

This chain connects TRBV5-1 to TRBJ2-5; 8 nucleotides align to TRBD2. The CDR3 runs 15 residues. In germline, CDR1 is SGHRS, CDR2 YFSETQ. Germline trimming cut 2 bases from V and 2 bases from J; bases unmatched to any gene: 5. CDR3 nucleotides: TGCGCCAGCAGCTTAGGACTAGCTATACAAGAGACCCAGTACTTC. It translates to CASSLGLAIQETQYF.

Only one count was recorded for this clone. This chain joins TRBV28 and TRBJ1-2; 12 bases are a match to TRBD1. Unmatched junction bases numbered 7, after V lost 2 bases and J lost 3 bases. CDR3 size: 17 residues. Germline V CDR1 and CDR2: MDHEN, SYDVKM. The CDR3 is CASSLGGQGAIDYGYTF. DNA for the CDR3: TGTGCCAGCAGTTTAGGGGGACAGGGGGCGATAGACTATGGCTACACCTTC.

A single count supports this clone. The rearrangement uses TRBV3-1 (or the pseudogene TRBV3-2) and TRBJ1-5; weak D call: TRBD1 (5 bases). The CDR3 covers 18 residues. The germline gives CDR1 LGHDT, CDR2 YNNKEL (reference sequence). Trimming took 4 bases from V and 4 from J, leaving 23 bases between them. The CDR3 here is CASSLTFPSQVTNQPQHF. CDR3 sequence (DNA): TGTGCCAGCAGCCTCACATTCCCTTCACAGGTTACTAATCAGCCCCAGCATTTT.

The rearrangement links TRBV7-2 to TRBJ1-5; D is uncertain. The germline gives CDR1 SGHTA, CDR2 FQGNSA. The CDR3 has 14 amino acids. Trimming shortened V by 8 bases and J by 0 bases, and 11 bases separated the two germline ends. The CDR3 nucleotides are TGTGCCAGCCAGCAGCCCCTTAGCAATCAGCCCCAGCATTTT. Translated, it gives CASQQPLSNQPQHF.

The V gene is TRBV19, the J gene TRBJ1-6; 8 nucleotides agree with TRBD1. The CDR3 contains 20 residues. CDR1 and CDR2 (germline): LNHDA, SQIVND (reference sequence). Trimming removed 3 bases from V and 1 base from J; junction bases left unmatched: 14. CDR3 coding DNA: TGTGCCAGTAGTATCCGCGCCCCCGGGACAGGCTTGTCCTATAATTCACCCCTCCACTTT. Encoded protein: CASSIRAPGTGLSYNSPLHF.

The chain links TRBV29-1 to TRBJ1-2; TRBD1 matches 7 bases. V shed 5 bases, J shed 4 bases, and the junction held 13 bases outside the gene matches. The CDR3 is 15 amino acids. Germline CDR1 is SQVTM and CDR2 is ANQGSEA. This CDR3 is CSVTGRQGIAYGYTF. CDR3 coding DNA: TGCAGCGTTACTGGAAGACAGGGAATCGCCTATGGCTACACCTTC.

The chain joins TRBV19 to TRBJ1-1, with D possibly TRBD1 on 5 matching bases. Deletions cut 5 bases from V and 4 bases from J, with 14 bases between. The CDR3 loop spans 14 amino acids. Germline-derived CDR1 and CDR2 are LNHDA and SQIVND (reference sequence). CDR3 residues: CASSAPRESTEAFF. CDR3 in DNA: TGTGCCAGTAGTGCCCCCAGGGAGTCCACTGAAGCTTTCTTT.

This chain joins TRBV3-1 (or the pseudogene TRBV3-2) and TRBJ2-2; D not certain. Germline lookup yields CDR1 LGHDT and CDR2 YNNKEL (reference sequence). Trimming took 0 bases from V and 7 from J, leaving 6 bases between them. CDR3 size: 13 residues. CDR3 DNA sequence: TGTGCCAGCAGCCAAGATGCGGTCGGGGAGCTGTTTTTT. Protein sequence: CASSQDAVGELFF.

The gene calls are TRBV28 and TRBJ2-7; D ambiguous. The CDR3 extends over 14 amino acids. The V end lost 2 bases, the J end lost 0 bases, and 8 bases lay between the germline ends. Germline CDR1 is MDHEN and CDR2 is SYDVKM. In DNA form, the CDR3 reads TGTGCCAGCAGTTTACTGGGAAACTCCTACGAGCAGTACTTC. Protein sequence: CASSLLGNSYEQYF.

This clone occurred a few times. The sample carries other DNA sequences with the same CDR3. CDR3 sequence: CASSLTGGSEKLFF. CDR3 nucleotide sequence: TGTGCCAGCAGCCTTACAGGGGGCAGTGAAAAACTGTTTTTT. The V and J genes are TRBV28 and TRBJ1-4, with TRBD1 matching 9 bases. Germline CDR1 reads MDHEN; CDR2 reads SYDVKM. V lost 6 bases, J lost 7 bases, and 6 bases stayed unmatched. This CDR3 is 14 amino acids long.

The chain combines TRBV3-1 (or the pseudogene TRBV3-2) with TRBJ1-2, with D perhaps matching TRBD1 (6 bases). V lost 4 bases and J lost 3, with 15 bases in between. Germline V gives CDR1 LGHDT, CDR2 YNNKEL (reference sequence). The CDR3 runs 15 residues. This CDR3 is CASSPGQGNHYGYTF. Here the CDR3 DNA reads TGTGCCAGCAGCCCCGGGCAGGGGAACCACTATGGCTACACCTTC.

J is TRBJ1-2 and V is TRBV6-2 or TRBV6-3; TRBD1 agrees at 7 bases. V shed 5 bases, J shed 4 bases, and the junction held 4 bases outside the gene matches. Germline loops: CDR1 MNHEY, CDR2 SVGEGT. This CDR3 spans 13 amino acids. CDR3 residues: CASSQGQVYGYTF. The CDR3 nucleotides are TGTGCCAGCAGTCAAGGACAGGTCTATGGCTACACCTTC.

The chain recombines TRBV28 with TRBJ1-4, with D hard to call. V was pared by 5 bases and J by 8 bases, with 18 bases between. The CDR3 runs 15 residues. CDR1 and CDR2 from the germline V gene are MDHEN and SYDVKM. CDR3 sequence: CASSDTPEAGEKLFF. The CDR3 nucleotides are TGTGCCAGCAGTGATACTCCAGAAGCGGGGGAAAAACTGTTTTTT.

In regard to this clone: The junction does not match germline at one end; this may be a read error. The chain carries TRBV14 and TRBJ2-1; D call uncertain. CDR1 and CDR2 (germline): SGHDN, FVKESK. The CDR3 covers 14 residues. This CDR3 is CASSQDMMGDEQFF. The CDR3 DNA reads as TGTGCCAGCAGCCAAGACATGATGGGCGATGAACAGTTCTTC.

CDR3 DNA sequence: TGCAGTGGCCTAGGGGAGACCCAGTACTTC. It is translated as CSGLGETQYF. The rearrangement uses TRBV20-1 and TRBJ2-5, with D unresolved. Trimming removed 7 bases at V and 5 bases at J, with 8 bases between. The CDR3 is 10 residues long. Germline V gene data show CDR1 as DFQATT and CDR2 as SNEGSKA (reference sequence).

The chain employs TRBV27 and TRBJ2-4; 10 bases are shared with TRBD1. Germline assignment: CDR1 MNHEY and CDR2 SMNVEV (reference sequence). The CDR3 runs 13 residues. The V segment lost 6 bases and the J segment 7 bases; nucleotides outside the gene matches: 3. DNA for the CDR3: TGTGCCAGCAGCATGACAGGGGGCAACATTCAGTACTTC. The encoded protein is CASSMTGGNIQYF.

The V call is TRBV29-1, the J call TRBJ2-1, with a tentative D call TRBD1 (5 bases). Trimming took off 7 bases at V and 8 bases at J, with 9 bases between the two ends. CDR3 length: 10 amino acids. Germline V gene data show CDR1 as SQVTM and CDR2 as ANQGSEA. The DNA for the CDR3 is TGCAGCGCAGGGTACCATGAGCAGTTCTTC. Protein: CSAGYHEQFF.

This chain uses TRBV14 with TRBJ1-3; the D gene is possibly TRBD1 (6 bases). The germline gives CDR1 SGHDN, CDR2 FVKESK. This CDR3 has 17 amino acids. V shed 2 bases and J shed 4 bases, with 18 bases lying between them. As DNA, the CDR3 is TGTGCCAGCAGCCAAAAACCAGGGGCAGGGTCCGGAAACACCATATATTTT. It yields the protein CASSQKPGAGSGNTIYF.

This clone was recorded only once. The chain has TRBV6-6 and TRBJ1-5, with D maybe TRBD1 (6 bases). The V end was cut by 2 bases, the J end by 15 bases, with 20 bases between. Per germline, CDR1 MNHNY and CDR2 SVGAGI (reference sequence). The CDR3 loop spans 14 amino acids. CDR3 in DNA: TGTGCCAGCAGTTACGCGACAAACAGGGAGTCGGGGCATTTT. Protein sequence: CASSYATNRESGHF.

This CDR3 reads CASSYHPGEAFF. CDR3 in DNA: TGTGCCAGCAGTTATCATCCGGGTGAAGCTTTCTTT. The chain combines TRBV6-5 with TRBJ1-1; D remains ambiguous. The CDR3 totals 12 residues. With 3 bases removed from V and 7 bases from J, the gap between germline ends came to 9 bases. Germline loops: CDR1 MNHEY, CDR2 SVGAGI.

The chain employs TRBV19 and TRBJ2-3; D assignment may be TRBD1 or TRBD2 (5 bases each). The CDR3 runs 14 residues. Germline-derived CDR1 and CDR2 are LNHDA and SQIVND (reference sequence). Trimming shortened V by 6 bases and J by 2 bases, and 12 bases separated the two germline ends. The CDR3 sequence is CASRTGTSTDTQYF. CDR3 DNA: TGTGCCAGTAGGACCGGGACCTCCACAGATACGCAGTATTTT. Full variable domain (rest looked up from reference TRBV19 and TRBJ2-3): DGGITQSPKYLFRKEGQNVTLSCEQNLNHDAMYWYRQDPGQGLRLIYYSQIVNDFQKGDIAEGYSVSREKKESFPLTVTSAQKNPTAFYLCASRTGTSTDTQYFGPGTRLTVL.

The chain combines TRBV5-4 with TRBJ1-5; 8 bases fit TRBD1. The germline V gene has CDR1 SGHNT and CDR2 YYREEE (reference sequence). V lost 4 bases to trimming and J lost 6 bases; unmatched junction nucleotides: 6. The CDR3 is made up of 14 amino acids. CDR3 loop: CASSKDREGQPQHF. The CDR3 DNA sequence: TGTGCCAGCAGCAAGGACAGGGAGGGTCAGCCCCAGCATTTT.

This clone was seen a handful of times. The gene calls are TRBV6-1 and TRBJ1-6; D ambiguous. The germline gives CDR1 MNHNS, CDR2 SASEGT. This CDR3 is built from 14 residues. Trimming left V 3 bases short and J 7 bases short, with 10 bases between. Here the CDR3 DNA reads TGTGCCAGCAGTGATCGGACGGGCAATTCACCCCTCCACTTT. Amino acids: CASSDRTGNSPLHF.

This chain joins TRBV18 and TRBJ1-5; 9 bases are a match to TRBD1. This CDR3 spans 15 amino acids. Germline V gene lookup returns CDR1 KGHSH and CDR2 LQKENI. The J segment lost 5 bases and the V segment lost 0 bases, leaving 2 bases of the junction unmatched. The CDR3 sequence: CASSPPDRGHQPQHF. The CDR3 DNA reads TGTGCCAGCTCACCACCGGACAGGGGTCATCAGCCCCAGCATTTT.